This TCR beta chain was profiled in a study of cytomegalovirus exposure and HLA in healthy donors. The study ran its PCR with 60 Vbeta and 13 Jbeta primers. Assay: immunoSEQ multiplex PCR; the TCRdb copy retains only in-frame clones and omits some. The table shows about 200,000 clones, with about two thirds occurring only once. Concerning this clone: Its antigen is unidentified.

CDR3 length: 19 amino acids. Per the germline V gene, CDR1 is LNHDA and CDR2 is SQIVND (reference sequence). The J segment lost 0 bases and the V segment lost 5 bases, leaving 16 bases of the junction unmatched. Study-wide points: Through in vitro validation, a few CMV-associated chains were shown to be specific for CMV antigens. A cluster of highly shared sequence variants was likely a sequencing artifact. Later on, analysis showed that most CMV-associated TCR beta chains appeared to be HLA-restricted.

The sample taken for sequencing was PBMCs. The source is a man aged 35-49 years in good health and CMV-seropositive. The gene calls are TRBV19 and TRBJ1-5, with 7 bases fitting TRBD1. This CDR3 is CASSYRDSVRGYSNQPQHF. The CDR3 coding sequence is TGTGCCAGTAGTTACCGGGACAGCGTTAGAGGTTATAGCAATCAGCCCCAGCATTTT. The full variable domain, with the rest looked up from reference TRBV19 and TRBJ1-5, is DGGITQSPKYLFRKEGQNVTLSCEQNLNHDAMYWYRQDPGQGLRLIYYSQIVNDFQKGDIAEGYSVSREKKESFPLTVTSAQKNPTAFYLCASSYRDSVRGYSNQPQHFGDGTRLSIL.